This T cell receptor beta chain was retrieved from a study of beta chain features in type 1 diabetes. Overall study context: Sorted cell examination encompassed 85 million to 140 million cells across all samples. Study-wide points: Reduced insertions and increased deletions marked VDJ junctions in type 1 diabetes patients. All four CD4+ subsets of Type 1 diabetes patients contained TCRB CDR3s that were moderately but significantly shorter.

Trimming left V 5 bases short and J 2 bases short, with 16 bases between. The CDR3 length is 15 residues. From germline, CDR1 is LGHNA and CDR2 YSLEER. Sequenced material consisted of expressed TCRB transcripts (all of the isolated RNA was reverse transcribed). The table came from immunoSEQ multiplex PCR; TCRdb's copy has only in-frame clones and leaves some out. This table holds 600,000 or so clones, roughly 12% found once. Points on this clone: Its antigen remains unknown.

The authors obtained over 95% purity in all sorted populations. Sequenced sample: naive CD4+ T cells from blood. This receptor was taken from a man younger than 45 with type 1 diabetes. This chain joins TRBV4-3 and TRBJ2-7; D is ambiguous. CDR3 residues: CASSYGLPVAYEQYF. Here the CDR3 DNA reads TGCGCCAGCAGCTACGGCCTCCCTGTCGCCTACGAGCAGTACTTC.